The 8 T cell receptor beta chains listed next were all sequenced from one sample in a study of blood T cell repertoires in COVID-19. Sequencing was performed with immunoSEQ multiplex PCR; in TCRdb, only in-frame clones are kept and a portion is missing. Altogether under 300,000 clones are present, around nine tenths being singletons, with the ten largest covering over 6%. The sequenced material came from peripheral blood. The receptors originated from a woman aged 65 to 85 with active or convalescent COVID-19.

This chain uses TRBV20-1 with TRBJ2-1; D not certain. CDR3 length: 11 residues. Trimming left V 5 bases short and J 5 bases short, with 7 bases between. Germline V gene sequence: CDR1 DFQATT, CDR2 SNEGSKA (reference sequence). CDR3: CSAPLDNEQFF. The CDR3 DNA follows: TGCAGTGCTCCCCTAGACAATGAGCAGTTCTTC.

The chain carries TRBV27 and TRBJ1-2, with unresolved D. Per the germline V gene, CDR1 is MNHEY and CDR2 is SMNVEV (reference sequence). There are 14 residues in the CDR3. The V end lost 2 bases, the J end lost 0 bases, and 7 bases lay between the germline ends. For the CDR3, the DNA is TGTGCCAGCAGTTTAGAGCCTTCTAACTATGGCTACACCTTC. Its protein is CASSLEPSNYGYTF.

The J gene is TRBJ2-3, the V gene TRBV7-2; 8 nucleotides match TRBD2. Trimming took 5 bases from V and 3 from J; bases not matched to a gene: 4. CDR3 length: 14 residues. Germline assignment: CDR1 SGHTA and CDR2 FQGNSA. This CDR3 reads CASSPGTSTDTQYF. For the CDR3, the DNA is TGTGCCAGCAGCCCCGGGACTAGTACAGATACGCAGTATTTT.

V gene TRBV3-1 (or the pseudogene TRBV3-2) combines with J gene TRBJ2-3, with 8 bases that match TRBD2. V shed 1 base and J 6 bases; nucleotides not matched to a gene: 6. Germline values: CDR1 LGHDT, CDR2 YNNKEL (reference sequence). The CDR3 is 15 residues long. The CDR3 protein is CASSQAQIAGDTQYF. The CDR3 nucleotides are TGTGCCAGCAGCCAAGCCCAAATAGCGGGGGATACGCAGTATTTT.

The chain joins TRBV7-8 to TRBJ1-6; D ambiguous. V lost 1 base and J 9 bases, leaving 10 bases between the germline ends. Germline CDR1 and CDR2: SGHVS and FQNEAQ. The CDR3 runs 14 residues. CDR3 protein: CASSLGQASSPLHF. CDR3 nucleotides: TGTGCCAGCAGCTTAGGGCAGGCGTCTTCACCCCTCCACTTT.

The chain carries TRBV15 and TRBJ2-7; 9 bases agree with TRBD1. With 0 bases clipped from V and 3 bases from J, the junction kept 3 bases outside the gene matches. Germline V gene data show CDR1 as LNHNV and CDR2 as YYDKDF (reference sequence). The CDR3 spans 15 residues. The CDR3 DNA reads TGTGCCACCAGCAGAGATCCGGGACAGGGCTACGAGCAGTACTTC. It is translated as CATSRDPGQGYEQYF.

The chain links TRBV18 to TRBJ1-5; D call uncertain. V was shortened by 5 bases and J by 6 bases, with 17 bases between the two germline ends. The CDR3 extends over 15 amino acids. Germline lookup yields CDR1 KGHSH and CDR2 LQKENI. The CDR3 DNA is TGTGCCAGCTCAGGTCAGAGGGTAGAGGGTCAGCCCCAGCATTTT. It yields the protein CASSGQRVEGQPQHF.

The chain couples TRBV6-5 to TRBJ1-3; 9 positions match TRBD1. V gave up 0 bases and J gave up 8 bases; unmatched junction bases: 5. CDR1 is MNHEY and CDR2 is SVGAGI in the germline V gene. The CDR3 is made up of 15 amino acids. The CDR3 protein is CASSYSGTGLDTIYF. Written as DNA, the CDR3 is TGTGCCAGCAGTTACTCAGGGACAGGGCTGGACACCATATATTTT.